The 3 T cell receptor beta chains below come from one sample, sequenced in a study of vaccination effects on CD4 cells after COVID-19. Their antigen targets remain unknown. Assay used: immunoSEQ multiplex PCR; TCRdb lists only in-frame clones, some missing. The sample holds 40,000 or so clones; 65% to 75% are singletons and the top ten take about 3%. Following culture for ten to eleven days, CD4+ T cells were isolated. Specimen: CD4+ T cells from PBMCs cultured without peptide, collected before COVID-19 vaccination. These receptors were collected from a human donor who received a COVID-19 vaccine.

The gene calls are TRBV19 and TRBJ2-1; D may be TRBD2 (6 bases). Deletions cut 2 bases from V and 1 base from J, with 15 bases between. Looked up from germline, CDR1 is LNHDA and CDR2 is SQIVND (reference sequence). The length of the CDR3 is 17 residues. The CDR3 reads CASSILFGGRSYNEQFF. CDR3 in DNA: TGTGCCAGTAGTATACTTTTTGGGGGGAGGTCCTACAATGAGCAGTTCTTC.

V is TRBV2 and J is TRBJ1-2, with 9 nucleotides matching TRBD1. CDR3 size: 13 residues. Germline V gene sequence: CDR1 SNHLY, CDR2 FYNNEI. Trimming cost V 8 bases and J 7 bases; bases outside gene matches: 8. CDR3: CASWPGQGGGYTF. The CDR3 DNA follows: TGTGCCAGCTGGCCGGGACAGGGAGGTGGCTACACCTTC. Combining the CDR3 with reference TRBV2 and TRBJ1-2 gives the whole variable domain EPEVTQTPSHQVTQMGQEVILRCVPISNHLYFYWYRQILGQKVEFLVSFYNNEISEKSEIFDDQFSVERPDGSNFTLKIRSTKLEDSAMYFCASWPGQGGGYTFGSGTRLTVV.

V and J are TRBV2 and TRBJ1-2, with 8 bases that match TRBD1. V lost 7 bases to trimming and J lost 3 bases; unmatched junction nucleotides: 7. Germline V gives CDR1 SNHLY, CDR2 FYNNEI. This CDR3 has 14 residues. CDR3 in amino acids: CASIRQGADYGYTF. The DNA for the CDR3 is TGTGCCAGCATACGGCAGGGGGCAGACTATGGCTACACCTTC.